This T cell receptor (beta chain) stems from a study of siplizumab effects on memory and regulatory T cells. Trimming shortened V by 4 bases and J by 8 bases, and 27 bases separated the two germline ends. This CDR3 comprises 18 residues. Per germline, CDR1 SGHRS and CDR2 YFSETQ. General study points: No naive or memory phenotype could be assigned to roughly 75-97% of proliferating clones. Unstimulated subset assignment was obtained for only a minor fraction of alloreactive clones.

To note about this clone: Its antigen is not known.

Using immunoSEQ multiplex PCR, the repertoire was profiled, and TCRdb retains in-frame clones only, with some absent. The table includes more than 95,000 clones, approximately 94% detected once. The TCR sequence derives from a human donor in good health. The rearrangement uses TRBV5-1 and TRBJ1-4, with D possibly being TRBD1 (6 bases). The sequencing sample was made of non-Treg CD4+ T cells sorted from blood. CDR3 region: CASSPNNMDRSGIEKLFF. DNA of the CDR3: TGCGCCAGCAGCCCTAACAACATGGACAGATCGGGAATAGAAAAACTGTTTTTT.